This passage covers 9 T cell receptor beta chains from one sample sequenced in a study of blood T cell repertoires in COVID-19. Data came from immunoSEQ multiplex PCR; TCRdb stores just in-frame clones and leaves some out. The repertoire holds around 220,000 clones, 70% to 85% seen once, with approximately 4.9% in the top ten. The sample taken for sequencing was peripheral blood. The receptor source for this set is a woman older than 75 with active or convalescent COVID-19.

The CDR3 protein is CASSREISGANVLTF. DNA for the CDR3: TGTGCCAGCAGCAGGGAGATCTCTGGGGCCAACGTCCTGACTTTC. The chain recombines TRBV5-4 with TRBJ2-6; D may be TRBD2 (5 bases). CDR3 length equals 15 residues. The germline gives CDR1 SGHNT, CDR2 YYREEE (reference sequence). V was cut by 4 bases and J by 0 bases, with 8 bases left in between.

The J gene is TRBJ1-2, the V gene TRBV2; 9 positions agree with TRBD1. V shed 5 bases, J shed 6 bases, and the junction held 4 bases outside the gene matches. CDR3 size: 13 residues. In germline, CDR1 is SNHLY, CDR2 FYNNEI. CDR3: CASSPTGGNGYTF. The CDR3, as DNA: TGTGCCAGCAGTCCGACAGGGGGGAATGGCTACACCTTC.

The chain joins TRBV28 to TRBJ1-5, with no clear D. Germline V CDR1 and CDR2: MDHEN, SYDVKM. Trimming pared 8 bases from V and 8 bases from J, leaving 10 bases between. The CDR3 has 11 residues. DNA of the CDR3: TGTGCCAGCGCGCAGCGGGAGCCCCAGCATTTT. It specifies CASAQREPQHF.

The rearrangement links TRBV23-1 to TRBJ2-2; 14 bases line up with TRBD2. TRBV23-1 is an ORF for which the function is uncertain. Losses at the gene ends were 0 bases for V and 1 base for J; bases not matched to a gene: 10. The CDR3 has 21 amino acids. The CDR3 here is CASSQSLGGLAGVKNTGELFF. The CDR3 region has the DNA TGCGCCAGCAGTCAATCGTTAGGGGGACTAGCGGGAGTTAAGAACACCGGGGAGCTGTTTTTT.

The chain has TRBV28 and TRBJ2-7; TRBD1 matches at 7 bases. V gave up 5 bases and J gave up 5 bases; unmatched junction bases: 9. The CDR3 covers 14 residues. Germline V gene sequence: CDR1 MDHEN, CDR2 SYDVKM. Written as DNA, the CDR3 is TGTGCCAGCAGTCGGGACAGTATAAGCCACGAGCAGTACTTC. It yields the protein CASSRDSISHEQYF.

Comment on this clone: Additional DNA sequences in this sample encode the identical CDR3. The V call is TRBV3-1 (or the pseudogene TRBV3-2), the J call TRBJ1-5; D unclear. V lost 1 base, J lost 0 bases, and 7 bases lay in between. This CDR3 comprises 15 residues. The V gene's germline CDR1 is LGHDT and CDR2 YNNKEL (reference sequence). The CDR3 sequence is CASSQVPGSNQPQHF. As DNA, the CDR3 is TGTGCCAGCAGCCAAGTCCCAGGTAGCAATCAGCCCCAGCATTTT.

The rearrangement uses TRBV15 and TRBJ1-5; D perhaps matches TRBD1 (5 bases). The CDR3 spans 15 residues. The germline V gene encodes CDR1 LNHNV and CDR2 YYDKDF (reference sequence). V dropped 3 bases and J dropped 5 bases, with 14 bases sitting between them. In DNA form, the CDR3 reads TGTGCCACCAGCAGCTTACGCGACAGAGATCAGCCCCAGCATTTT. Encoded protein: CATSSLRDRDQPQHF.

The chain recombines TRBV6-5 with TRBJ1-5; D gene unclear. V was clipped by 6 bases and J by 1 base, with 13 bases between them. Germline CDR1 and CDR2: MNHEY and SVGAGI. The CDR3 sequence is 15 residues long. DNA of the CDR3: TGTGCCAGCAGCCCCGGACTTAAAAGCAATCAGCCCCAGCATTTT. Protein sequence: CASSPGLKSNQPQHF.

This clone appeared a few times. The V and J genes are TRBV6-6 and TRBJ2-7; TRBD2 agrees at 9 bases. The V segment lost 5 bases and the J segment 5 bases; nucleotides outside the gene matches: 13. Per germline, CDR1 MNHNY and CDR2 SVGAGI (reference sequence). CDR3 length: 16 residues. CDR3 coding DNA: TGTGCCAGCAGTCCATCTAGCGGGGTTGAGTTAAACGAGCAGTACTTC. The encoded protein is CASSPSSGVELNEQYF.